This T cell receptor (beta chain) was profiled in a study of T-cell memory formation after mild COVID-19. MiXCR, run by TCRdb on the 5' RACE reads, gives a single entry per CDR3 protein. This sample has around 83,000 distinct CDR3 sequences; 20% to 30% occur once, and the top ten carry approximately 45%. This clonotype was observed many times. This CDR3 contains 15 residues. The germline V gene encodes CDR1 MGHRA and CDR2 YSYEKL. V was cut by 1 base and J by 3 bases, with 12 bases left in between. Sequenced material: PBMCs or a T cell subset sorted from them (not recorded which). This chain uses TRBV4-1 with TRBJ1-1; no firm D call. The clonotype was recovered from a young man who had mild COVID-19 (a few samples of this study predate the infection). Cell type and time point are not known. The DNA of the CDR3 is TGCGCCAGCAGCCAAGTCCGGAGCACGCACACTGAAGCTTTCTTT. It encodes CASSQVRSTHTEAFF.